This T cell receptor (beta chain) derives from a study of cytomegalovirus exposure and HLA in healthy donors. Whole-study findings and limits: Only CMV serostatus was available as immune exposure information. Sequence variants that were highly shared formed a cluster that was likely a sequencing artifact. Some V segments could not be told apart, so they were left out, TRBV6-2 and TRBV6-3 among them. Analyzed later, association rates of TCRs varied across HLA loci, with DRB1 most and HLA-C fewest.

In the case of this clone: Antigen unknown.

The CDR3 covers 13 residues. Germline assignment: CDR1 MNHEY and CDR2 SMNVEV (reference sequence). Trimming cost V 5 bases and J 2 bases, with 9 bases left between them. Researchers ran the PCR with 60 Vbeta and 13 Jbeta primers. Only in-frame clones appear in the TCRdb table, and some are missing; sequencing was by immunoSEQ multiplex PCR. This table has some 110,000 clones, 79% appearing once. Sequencing used PBMCs. The rearrangement uses TRBV27 and TRBJ1-2; TRBD1 is a possible D gene (6 bases). The TCR was taken from a young man in good health and CMV-seropositive. The CDR3 is CASSPGQNYGYTF. The DNA of the CDR3 is TGTGCCAGCAGTCCTGGACAGAACTATGGCTACACCTTC.